Sequencing of this T cell receptor (beta chain) was carried out in a study of T cell responses to AZD1222 COVID-19 vaccine. Study summary: Recipients boosted at about 4 weeks or about 12 weeks are pooled.

Study results and caveats: A mostly white British donor set with more females was recruited, and clonal diversity was possibly underestimated.

The table lists this clone with a count of one. The antigen is not known. This CDR3 region has 15 residues. The ends were cut back, 3 bases at V and 5 bases at J, with 16 bases in the middle. Germline CDR1 is LNHDA and CDR2 is SQIVND (reference sequence). The data were produced by immunoSEQ multiplex PCR, yet TCRdb's version contains in-frame clones alone and is incomplete. The sample contains 110,000 to 150,000 clones, under 95% of which appear only once. The V gene is TRBV19, the J gene TRBJ2-5; D is perhaps TRBD1 or TRBD2 (5 bases each). The sequence was obtained from an adult in good health. Sequenced here: peripheral blood, sampled on day 0 of AZD1222 vaccination. The CDR3 coding sequence is TGTGCCAGTAGTATCGAAAAGGGGACGGGGGAGACCCAGTACTTC. Translating gives CASSIEKGTGETQYF.